These T cell receptor beta chains were read from a single sample in a study of PD-1 blockade in classical Hodgkin lymphoma. Produced via immunoSEQ multiplex PCR; TCRdb's table is partial and in-frame only. The sample lists approximately 89,000 clones, 65% to 85% occurring once. The source was peripheral blood mononuclear cells (PBMCs), collected before the fourth cycle of nivolumab. These receptors all come from a human donor with classical Hodgkin lymphoma. The CDR3 runs from the conserved cysteine through the conserved F or W. A D gene is named only where the DNA matches it firmly. Only part of the rows carry a size: once, few, many, or a class if the clone is expanded.

>TRBV29-1|-|TRBJ2-7|-
TGCAGCGTTGTACAGTCAAGCTCCTACGAGCAGTACTTC
CSVVQSSSYEQYF
>TRBV6-5|-|TRBJ1-1|-
TGTGCCAGCAGTTACGAAGGGGCTGTGAACACTGAAGCTTTCTTT
CASSYEGAVNTEAFF
>TRBV7-6|few|TRBJ2-2|TRBD1
TGTGCCAGCAGCTTTACAGGGGGAACGAACACCGGGGAGCTGTTTTTT
CASSFTGGTNTGELFF
>TRBV5-5|-|TRBJ2-4|-
TGTGCCAGCAGCTTGGAGGTGGGGGCCAAAAACATTCAGTACTTC
CASSLEVGAKNIQYF
>TRBV29-1|-|TRBJ1-2|TRBD1
TGCAGCGTAGACGGACAGGGTGATGGCTACACCTTC
CSVDGQGDGYTF
>TRBV30|-|TRBJ1-2|-
TGTGCCTGGAGTGGCCGGGATCAGGCGGGTGGCTACACCTTC
CAWSGRDQAGGYTF
>TRBV19|-|TRBJ1-1|TRBD1
TGTGCCAGTAGTAGAGGACAGGTGAACACTGAAGCTTTCTTT
CASSRGQVNTEAFF
>TRBV7-2|-|TRBJ2-4|-
TGTGCCAGCAGCTTAGCAACACACAGAAACATTCAGTACTTC
CASSLATHRNIQYF
>TRBV6-5|-|TRBJ2-1|TRBD2
TGTGCCAGCAGGGGGCTAGCGGCATTCAATGAGCAGTTCTTC
CASRGLAAFNEQFF
>TRBV6-1|-|TRBJ2-7|TRBD1
TGTGCCAGCAGGGGGCCCAGGACAGGATCCTACGAGCAGTACTTC
CASRGPRTGSYEQYF
>TRBV6-1|few|TRBJ2-1|TRBD2
TGTGCCAGCTCTGAGCGGGAGTTCGCGGAGCAGTTCTTC
CASSEREFAEQFF
>TRBV19|-|TRBJ1-5|-
TGTGCCAGTAGTACCCAGGACGAGGGGATAAATCAGCCCCAGCATTTT
CASSTQDEGINQPQHF
>TRBV9|-|TRBJ2-3|-
TGTGCCAGCAGCGTAGTGGGCACCTACACAGATACGCAGTATTTT
CASSVVGTYTDTQYF
>TRBV9|-|TRBJ2-6|-
TGTGCCAGCAGCCCCTCCGCTACGGGGTTCGGTTCTGGGGCCAACGTCCTGACTTTC
CASSPSATGFGSGANVLTF
>TRBV29-1|-|TRBJ2-3|-
TGCAGCGTTGAGATCCTTTTGGGGAGAGAGGCAGATACGCAGTATTTT
CSVEILLGREADTQYF
>TRBV6-5|-|TRBJ2-1|TRBD2
TGTGCCAGCAGTTACGGACTAGCGAACTCCTACAATGAGCAGTTCTTC
CASSYGLANSYNEQFF
>TRBV6-1|few|TRBJ2-7|TRBD2
TGTGCCAGCAGTGACTCGGGGGGGGTCTACGAGCAGTACTTC
CASSDSGGVYEQYF
>TRBV27|-|TRBJ2-7|TRBD2
TGTGCCAGCATTAAGCGGGAGAGGTCCTACGAGCAGTACTTC
CASIKRERSYEQYF
>TRBV29-1|-|TRBJ2-7|TRBD2
TGCAGCGTTCGGGCAGCGGGAGTCGGCGAGCAGTACTTC
CSVRAAGVGEQYF
>TRBV10-3|-|TRBJ2-1|-
TGTGCCATCAGTGAGTCGGTCCTAGGGCAGTTCTTC
CAISESVLGQFF
>TRBV19|-|TRBJ2-7|-
TGTGCCAGTAGTATAGAAGGCTACAGAGACGAGCAGTACTTC
CASSIEGYRDEQYF
>TRBV4-3|-|TRBJ2-7|-
TGCGCCAGCAGCCAAGATCCCCTAGCGACAATCTACGAGCAGTACTTC
CASSQDPLATIYEQYF
>TRBV19|-|TRBJ1-2|TRBD1
TGTGCCAGTAGCAGACTAACAGGGGTTGGATCTAACTATGGCTACACCTTC
CASSRLTGVGSNYGYTF
>TRBV2|-|TRBJ1-2|TRBD1
TGTGCCAGCACCTCGACAGGGAGCTATGGCTACACCTTC
CASTSTGSYGYTF
>TRBV6-6|-|TRBJ2-1|TRBD1
TGTGCCAGCAGTAAACCACAGGGGGCAGGGGGCAATGAGCAGTTCTTC
CASSKPQGAGGNEQFF
>TRBV29-1|-|TRBJ1-5|-
TGCAGCGTTGAAAGCCCCCAGACAGTAAGTAATCAGCCCCAGCATTTT
CSVESPQTVSNQPQHF
>TRBV7-2|-|TRBJ1-3|TRBD1
TGTGCCAGCAGCTTAGATCGACAGGGAGGTGGAAACACCATATATTTT
CASSLDRQGGGNTIYF
>TRBV28|-|TRBJ2-3|-
TGTGCCAGCGGGGGTAGCGGACAAGGTACGCAGTATTTT
CASGGSGQGTQYF
>TRBV19|-|TRBJ2-1|TRBD2
TGTGCCAGTAGTATACTAGCGGGAGTATACGGGGAGCAGTTCTTC
CASSILAGVYGEQFF
>TRBV10-3|-|TRBJ2-3|-
TGTGCCATCAGTTGGGGCCTCTCGGGCACAGATACGCAGTATTTT
CAISWGLSGTDTQYF
>TRBV5-6|-|TRBJ2-5|TRBD1
TGTGCCAGCAGCTTGCGAGCAGGGGGCCAAGAGACCCAGTACTTC
CASSLRAGGQETQYF
>TRBV29-1|-|TRBJ2-1|TRBD1
TGCAGCGGCGCCAGGGGGCAGAGACTTGTCCGCAATGAGCAGTTCTTC
CSGARGQRLVRNEQFF
>TRBV19|-|TRBJ2-1|TRBD2
TGTGCCAGTAGTCAGGGACTAGCGGGAGGGGTGGACAATGAGCAGTTCTTC
CASSQGLAGGVDNEQFF
>TRBV1|-|TRBJ2-7|-
TGCACCAGCAGCCAAGATAGCCAGCGGGAGGGTCCATACGAGCAGTACTTC
CTSSQDSQREGPYEQYF
>TRBV6-6|-|TRBJ2-5|-
TGTGCCAGCAGTTTGGCTCCTCTGGGGGGAGGAGAGACCCAGTACTTC
CASSLAPLGGGETQYF